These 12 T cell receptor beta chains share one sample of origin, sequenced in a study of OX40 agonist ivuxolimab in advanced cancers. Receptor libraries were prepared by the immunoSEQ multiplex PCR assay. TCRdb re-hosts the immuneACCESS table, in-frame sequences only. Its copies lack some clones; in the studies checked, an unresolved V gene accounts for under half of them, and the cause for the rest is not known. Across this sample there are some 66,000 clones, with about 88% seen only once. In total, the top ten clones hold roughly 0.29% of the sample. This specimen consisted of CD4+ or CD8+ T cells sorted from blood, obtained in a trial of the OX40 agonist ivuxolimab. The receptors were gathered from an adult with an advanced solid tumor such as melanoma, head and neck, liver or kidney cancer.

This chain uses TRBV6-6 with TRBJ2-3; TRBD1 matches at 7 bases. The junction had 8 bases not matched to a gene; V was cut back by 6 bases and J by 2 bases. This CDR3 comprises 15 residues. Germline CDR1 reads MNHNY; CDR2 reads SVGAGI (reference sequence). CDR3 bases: TGTGCCAGCAGCCACAGGGGAACTGTCACAGATACGCAGTATTTT. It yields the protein CASSHRGTVTDTQYF.

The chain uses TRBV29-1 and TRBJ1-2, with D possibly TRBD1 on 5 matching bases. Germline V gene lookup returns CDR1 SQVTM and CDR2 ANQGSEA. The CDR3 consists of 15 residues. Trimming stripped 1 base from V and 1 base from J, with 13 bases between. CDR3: CSVEAGGEINYGYTF. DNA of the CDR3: TGCAGCGTTGAAGCCGGGGGGGAGATTAACTATGGCTACACCTTC.

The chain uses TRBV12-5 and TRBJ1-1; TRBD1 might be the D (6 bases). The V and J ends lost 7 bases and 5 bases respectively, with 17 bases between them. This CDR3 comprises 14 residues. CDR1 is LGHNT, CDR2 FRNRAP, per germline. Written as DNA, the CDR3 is TGTGCTAGTGCCCGGACAGACGCAGGTACTGAAGCTTTCTTT. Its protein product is CASARTDAGTEAFF.

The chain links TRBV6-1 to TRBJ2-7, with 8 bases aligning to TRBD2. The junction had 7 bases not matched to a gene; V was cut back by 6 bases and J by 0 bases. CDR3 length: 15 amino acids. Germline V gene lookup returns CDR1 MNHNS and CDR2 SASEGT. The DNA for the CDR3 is TGTGCCAGCAGCACTAGCGGAGAGGGCTCCTACGAGCAGTACTTC. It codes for CASSTSGEGSYEQYF.

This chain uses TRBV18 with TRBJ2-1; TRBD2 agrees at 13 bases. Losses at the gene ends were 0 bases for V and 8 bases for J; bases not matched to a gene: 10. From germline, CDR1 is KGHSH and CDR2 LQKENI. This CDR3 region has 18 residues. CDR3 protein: CASSPPGTSGAGAHEQFF. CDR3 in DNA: TGTGCCAGCTCACCACCCGGGACTAGCGGGGCGGGGGCACATGAGCAGTTCTTC.

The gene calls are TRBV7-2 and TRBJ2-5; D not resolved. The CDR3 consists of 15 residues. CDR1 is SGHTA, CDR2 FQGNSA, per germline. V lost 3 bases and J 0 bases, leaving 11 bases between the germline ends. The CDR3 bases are TGTGCCAGCAGCTTCACGATCCAGGACCAAGAGACCCAGTACTTC. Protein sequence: CASSFTIQDQETQYF.

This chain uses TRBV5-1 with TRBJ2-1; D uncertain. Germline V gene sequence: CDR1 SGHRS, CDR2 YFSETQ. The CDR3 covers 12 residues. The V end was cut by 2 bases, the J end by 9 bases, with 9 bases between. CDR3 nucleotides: TGCGCCAGCAGCTTATCGACAACTGAGCAGTTCTTC. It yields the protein CASSLSTTEQFF.

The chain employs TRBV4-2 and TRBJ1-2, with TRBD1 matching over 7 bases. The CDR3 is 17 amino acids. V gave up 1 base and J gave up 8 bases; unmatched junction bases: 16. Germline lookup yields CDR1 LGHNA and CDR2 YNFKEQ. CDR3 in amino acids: CASSQGPEGALTGGYTF. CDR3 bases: TGTGCCAGCAGCCAAGGTCCTGAGGGGGCGCTAACGGGCGGCTACACCTTC.

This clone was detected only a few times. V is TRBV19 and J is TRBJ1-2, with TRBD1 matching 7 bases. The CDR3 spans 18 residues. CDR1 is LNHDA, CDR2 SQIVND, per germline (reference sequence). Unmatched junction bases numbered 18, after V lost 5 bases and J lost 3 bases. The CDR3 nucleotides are TGTGCCAGTAGTCCGAGACAGGGTGTTTCCCCCTCGGACTATGGCTACACCTTC. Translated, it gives CASSPRQGVSPSDYGYTF.

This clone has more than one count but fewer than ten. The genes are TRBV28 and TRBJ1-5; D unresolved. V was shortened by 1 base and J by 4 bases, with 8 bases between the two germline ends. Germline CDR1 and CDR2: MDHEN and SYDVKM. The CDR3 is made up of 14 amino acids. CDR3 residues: CASSLFERNQPQHF. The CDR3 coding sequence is TGTGCCAGCAGTTTATTCGAGAGGAATCAGCCCCAGCATTTT.

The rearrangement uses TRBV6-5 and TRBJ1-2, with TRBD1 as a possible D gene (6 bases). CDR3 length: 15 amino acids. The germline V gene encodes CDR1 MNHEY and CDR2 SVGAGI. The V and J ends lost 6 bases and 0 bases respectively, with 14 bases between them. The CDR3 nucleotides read TGTGCCAGCAGCCCTACAGGGTCCTCTAACTATGGCTACACCTTC. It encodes CASSPTGSSNYGYTF.

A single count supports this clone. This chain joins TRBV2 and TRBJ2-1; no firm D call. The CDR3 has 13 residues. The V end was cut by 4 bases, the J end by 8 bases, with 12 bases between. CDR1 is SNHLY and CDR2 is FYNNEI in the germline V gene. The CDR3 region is CASSGLGNDEQFF. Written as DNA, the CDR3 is TGTGCCAGCAGTGGGCTAGGTAACGATGAGCAGTTCTTC.